This entry lists 30 T cell receptor beta chains sequenced from one sample in a study of graft-versus-host responses after intestinal transplantation. The method was immunoSEQ multiplex PCR; TCRdb's version includes in-frame clones alone and lacks a portion of them. The sample has about 100,000 clones; roughly nine tenths are singletons. Their target antigens are unknown. Sequenced here: unstimulated CD4+ T cells sorted from spleen or lymph node cells, sampled before transplant. The receptors originated from a human donor who was the organ donor for an intestinal transplant.

The V call is TRBV7-2, the J call TRBJ2-3; no clear D. This CDR3 is built from 14 residues. Deletions cut 1 base from V and 3 bases from J, with 8 bases between. CDR1 SGHTA and CDR2 FQGNSA come from the germline V gene. This CDR3 reads CASSLGAFTDTQYF. The CDR3 DNA sequence: TGTGCCAGCAGCTTAGGAGCTTTTACAGATACGCAGTATTTT.

In nucleotides, the CDR3 is TGCAGCGTTGACGTAGGTCTCAGCTACGAGCAGTACTTC. Its translation: CSVDVGLSYEQYF. The gene calls are TRBV29-1 and TRBJ2-7; no reliable D call. The CDR3 contains 13 residues. Germline values: CDR1 SQVTM, CDR2 ANQGSEA. V shed 3 bases and J shed 3 bases, with 12 bases lying between them.

The chain is built from TRBV27 and TRBJ2-3, with 7 bases identical to TRBD2. This CDR3 has 15 amino acids. Germline V gene data show CDR1 as MNHEY and CDR2 as SMNVEV (reference sequence). Trimming at V came to 2 bases and at J to 4 bases, leaving 6 bases not matched to a gene. The CDR3 protein is CASSLVVRGADTQYF. The CDR3, as DNA: TGTGCCAGCAGTTTAGTCGTCCGGGGGGCAGATACGCAGTATTTT.

This clone was recorded only once. The chain recombines TRBV11-3 with TRBJ2-1, with 15 nucleotides matching TRBD2. From germline, CDR1 is SGHNT and CDR2 YENEEA. J lost 8 bases, V lost 1 base, and 3 bases had no gene match. There are 16 residues in the CDR3. The CDR3 here is CASSLGGTSGGYEQFF. The CDR3 nucleotides read TGTGCCAGCAGCTTAGGCGGGACTAGCGGGGGGTATGAGCAGTTCTTC.

The chain links TRBV4-1 to TRBJ1-1; D ambiguous. CDR1 is MGHRA and CDR2 is YSYEKL in the germline V gene. The CDR3 spans 13 residues. The V end was cut by 2 bases, the J end by 3 bases, with 7 bases between. The CDR3 region is CASSQFYYTEAFF. The CDR3 DNA sequence: TGCGCCAGCAGCCAATTTTATTACACTGAAGCTTTCTTT.

The chain combines TRBV7-2 with TRBJ1-2; D is unclear. Germline CDR1 SGHTA, CDR2 FQGNSA. The ends were cut back, 1 base at V and 7 bases at J, with 10 bases in the middle. The CDR3 is 13 amino acids. The CDR3 sequence: CASSLVVGSGYTF. The CDR3 coding sequence is TGTGCCAGCAGCTTAGTAGTAGGCTCTGGCTACACCTTC.

The chain has TRBV28 and TRBJ1-6; 7 bases align to TRBD1. The CDR3 length is 15 residues. The V gene end was trimmed by 9 bases and the J gene end by 7 bases; junction bases not matched to a gene: 12. CDR1 is MDHEN and CDR2 is SYDVKM in the germline V gene. The CDR3 bases are TGTGCCAGTTCGACCCCCACACAGGGGAATTCACCCCTCCACTTT. Protein product: CASSTPTQGNSPLHF.

This chain joins TRBV5-1 and TRBJ2-3; 8 nucleotides match TRBD1. The ends lost 4 bases at V and 3 bases at J; junction bases unmatched: 7. The CDR3 has 15 amino acids. In germline, CDR1 is SGHRS, CDR2 YFSETQ. CDR3 sequence: CASSGGTGGTDTQYF. DNA for the CDR3: TGCGCCAGCAGCGGGGGGACAGGTGGGACAGATACGCAGTATTTT.

This clone was counted once. This chain links TRBV13 with TRBJ1-1; D ambiguous. Trimming left V 0 bases short and J 11 bases short, with 16 bases between. This CDR3 spans 14 amino acids. Germline CDR1 is PRHDT and CDR2 is FYEKMQ (reference sequence). CDR3 protein: CASSLGGRVVRAFF. The CDR3 bases are TGTGCCAGCAGCTTAGGCGGTCGGGTCGTTCGGGCTTTCTTT.

The table lists this clone with a few counts. The chain combines TRBV12-5 with TRBJ1-1; D unresolved. There are 13 residues in the CDR3. V was shortened by 7 bases and J by 5 bases, with 14 bases between the two germline ends. The germline CDR1 and CDR2 sequences are LGHNT and FRNRAP. CDR3 DNA: TGTGCTAGTGTTTATACAATAACTACTGAAGCTTTCTTT. Translating it yields CASVYTITTEAFF.

V is TRBV19 and J is TRBJ2-6; 9 bases align to TRBD2. There are 17 residues in the CDR3. Germline-derived CDR1 and CDR2 are LNHDA and SQIVND (reference sequence). Germline trimming cut 7 bases from V and 1 base from J; bases unmatched to any gene: 8. The CDR3 nucleotides are TGTGCCAGTAATTCCATGGCGGGGGGGTCTGGGGCCAACGTCCTGACTTTC. This translates into CASNSMAGGSGANVLTF.

The chain recombines TRBV6-1 with TRBJ2-3, with D possibly being TRBD1 or TRBD2 (5 bases each). Germline CDR1 is MNHNS and CDR2 is SASEGT. This CDR3 has 15 residues. V lost 2 bases, J lost 1 base, and 10 bases lay in between. This chain's CDR3 is CASSEYRGRTDTQYF. The CDR3 DNA reads as TGTGCCAGCAGTGAATATCGGGGACGCACAGATACGCAGTATTTT.

This clone came up once. The chain uses TRBV7-8 and TRBJ2-7; D might be TRBD1 (6 bases). CDR3 length: 12 amino acids. V shed 6 bases and J shed 4 bases, with 10 bases lying between them. The germline V gene encodes CDR1 SGHVS and CDR2 FQNEAQ. The CDR3 coding sequence is TGTGCCAGCAGACAAGGGGGATACGAGCAGTACTTC. It translates to CASRQGGYEQYF.

The chain combines TRBV27 with TRBJ2-6; D remains unclear. With 5 bases removed from V and 2 bases from J, the gap between germline ends came to 4 bases. Per the germline V gene, CDR1 is MNHEY and CDR2 is SMNVEV (reference sequence). The CDR3 covers 13 residues. CDR3 coding DNA: TGTGCCAGCAGTACAACTGGGGCCAACGTCCTGACTTTC. Translation gives CASSTTGANVLTF.

J is TRBJ2-7 and V is TRBV28, with D tentatively TRBD2 (6 bases). V lost 3 bases and J lost 3, with 21 bases in between. The CDR3 is 17 residues long. The V gene's germline CDR1 is MDHEN and CDR2 SYDVKM. The CDR3 protein is CASSFIGGKGTFYEQYF. The CDR3 nucleotides are TGTGCCAGCAGTTTTATCGGGGGTAAGGGGACTTTCTACGAGCAGTACTTC.

The chain uses TRBV6-5 and TRBJ1-1, with 9 bases fitting TRBD1. Germline loops: CDR1 MNHEY, CDR2 SVGAGI. V lost 6 bases to trimming and J lost 6 bases; unmatched junction nucleotides: 11. The CDR3 consists of 15 residues. CDR3 DNA: TGTGCCAGCAGCCGACCGGACAGGGGTAGCGCTGAAGCTTTCTTT. Translation gives CASSRPDRGSAEAFF.

This chain's CDR3 is CASSALTVTQYF. The CDR3 DNA reads TGTGCCAGCAGTGCGCTGACGGTTACGCAGTATTTT. The chain recombines TRBV28 with TRBJ2-3; D gene ambiguous. Trimming left V 5 bases short and J 8 bases short, with 11 bases between. Germline lookup yields CDR1 MDHEN and CDR2 SYDVKM. The CDR3 loop spans 12 amino acids.

In its sample, this clone was seen a few times. This chain connects TRBV28 to TRBJ1-3; D perhaps matches TRBD1 (6 bases). The CDR3 is made up of 13 amino acids. Trimming pared 9 bases from V and 2 bases from J, leaving 11 bases between. Germline CDR1 reads MDHEN; CDR2 reads SYDVKM. The CDR3: CASLTGPGNTIYF. The CDR3 nucleotides read TGTGCCAGTCTTACAGGGCCTGGAAACACCATATATTTT.

The genes are TRBV4-1 and TRBJ2-6, with 12 positions matching TRBD2. The CDR3 spans 20 residues. Germline values: CDR1 MGHRA, CDR2 YSYEKL. V was pared by 4 bases and J by 0 bases, with 10 bases of the junction left unmatched. The CDR3 region is CASSPRLLAGGSSGANVLTF. The CDR3 nucleotides read TGCGCCAGCAGCCCGAGACTCCTAGCGGGGGGGAGCTCTGGGGCCAACGTCCTGACTTTC.

The rearrangement uses TRBV27 and TRBJ2-7; D uncertain. The V end lost 1 base, the J end lost 1 base, and 8 bases lay between the germline ends. The CDR3 length is 14 residues. Germline V gene lookup returns CDR1 MNHEY and CDR2 SMNVEV (reference sequence). The CDR3 region is CASSLFLDSYEQYF. DNA of the CDR3: TGTGCCAGCAGTTTATTTTTGGATTCCTACGAGCAGTACTTC.

The chain joins TRBV18 to TRBJ2-7; maybe TRBD2 (5 bases). From germline, CDR1 is KGHSH and CDR2 LQKENI. There are 15 residues in the CDR3. V was pared by 4 bases and J by 4 bases, with 17 bases between. The CDR3 DNA is TGTGCCAGCTCACGAGGGTCGTCGGTTTCTTACGAGCAGTACTTC. Translation gives CASSRGSSVSYEQYF.

The chain uses TRBV2 and TRBJ2-1; 12 bases map to TRBD2. Unmatched junction bases numbered 8, after V lost 4 bases and J lost 7 bases. Germline V gene data show CDR1 as SNHLY and CDR2 as FYNNEI. There are 16 residues in the CDR3. CDR3 loop: CASSALAGGLFNEQFF. CDR3 sequence (DNA): TGTGCCAGCAGTGCACTAGCGGGGGGCCTTTTTAATGAGCAGTTCTTC.

CDR3 protein: CASTSPRGGNEKLFF. In nucleotides, the CDR3 is TGTGCCAGCACCTCCCCCAGGGGAGGTAATGAAAAACTGTTTTTT. The chain has TRBV28 and TRBJ1-4; D perhaps matches TRBD1 (6 bases). V gave up 7 bases and J gave up 4 bases, with 16 bases separating them. This CDR3 spans 15 amino acids. The germline V gene has CDR1 MDHEN and CDR2 SYDVKM.

V is TRBV29-1 and J is TRBJ1-2; a weak D match, TRBD1 (5 bases). Germline V gene sequence: CDR1 SQVTM, CDR2 ANQGSEA. The CDR3 contains 12 residues. The V and J ends lost 5 bases and 7 bases respectively, with 14 bases between them. CDR3 sequence (DNA): TGCAGCGTTCCCAACCCAGGGTTTGGCTACACCTTC. Translating gives CSVPNPGFGYTF.

The rearrangement joins TRBV7-3 to TRBJ2-2, with 7 bases identical to TRBD1. V lost 6 bases, J lost 5 bases, and 6 bases stayed unmatched. The CDR3 runs 14 residues. Germline V lookup: CDR1 SGHTA, CDR2 FQGTGA. The CDR3 sequence: CASRDTGVTGELFF. CDR3 DNA: TGTGCCAGCAGGGACACAGGGGTAACCGGGGAGCTGTTTTTT.

Comment on this clone: Other DNA sequences from this sample encode an identical CDR3 as well. The V and J genes are TRBV18 and TRBJ2-7; D remains ambiguous. The CDR3 contains 12 residues. V was trimmed by 3 bases and J by 0 bases, leaving 3 bases between them. The germline CDR1 and CDR2 sequences are KGHSH and LQKENI. This chain's CDR3 is CASSPSSYEQYF. For the CDR3, the DNA is TGTGCCAGCTCACCCTCCTCCTACGAGCAGTACTTC.

The chain has TRBV6-1 and TRBJ2-7, with a tentative D call TRBD2 (7 bases). Looked up from germline, CDR1 is MNHNS and CDR2 is SASEGT. The CDR3 has 13 amino acids. The V and J ends lost 6 bases and 6 bases respectively, with 15 bases between them. The CDR3 loop is CASREGRGGEQYF. The CDR3 DNA is TGTGCCAGCAGGGAGGGTAGGGGGGGCGAGCAGTACTTC.

The gene calls are TRBV18 and TRBJ1-2; D is possibly TRBD1 (6 bases). Germline V gives CDR1 KGHSH, CDR2 LQKENI. V lost 6 bases, J lost 0 bases, and 14 bases lay in between. CDR3 length: 15 amino acids. The CDR3 nucleotides read TGTGCCAGCTCCCCGGGAGGGGGTCCTAACTATGGCTACACCTTC. The encoded protein is CASSPGGGPNYGYTF.

The chain couples TRBV19 to TRBJ1-5; D is possibly TRBD1 (6 bases). The germline gives CDR1 LNHDA, CDR2 SQIVND (reference sequence). CDR3 length: 18 amino acids. V was trimmed by 3 bases and J by 0 bases, leaving 18 bases between them. The CDR3 bases are TGTGCCAGTAGTATTCAGGGACACAATACTTATAGCAATCAGCCCCAGCATTTT. Translating gives CASSIQGHNTYSNQPQHF. The full variable domain, completed using reference TRBV19 and TRBJ1-5, is DGGITQSPKYLFRKEGQNVTLSCEQNLNHDAMYWYRQDPGQGLRLIYYSQIVNDFQKGDIAEGYSVSREKKESFPLTVTSAQKNPTAFYLCASSIQGHNTYSNQPQHFGDGTRLSIL.

V usage is TRBV30 and J usage is TRBJ1-4; TRBD1 aligns across 7 bases. V was pared by 3 bases and J by 0 bases, with 1 base of the junction left unmatched. This CDR3 spans 14 amino acids. The germline CDR1 and CDR2 sequences are GTSNPN and SVGIG (reference sequence). CDR3 sequence (DNA): TGTGCCTGGAGCGGGACAGCAACTAATGAAAAACTGTTTTTT. Translation gives CAWSGTATNEKLFF. Together with reference TRBV30 and TRBJ1-4, the CDR3 gives the full variable domain: SQTIHQWPATLVQPVGSPLSLECTVEGTSNPNLYWYRQAAGRGLQLLFYSVGIGQISSEVPQNLSASRPQDRQFILSSKKLLLSDSGFYLCAWSGTATNEKLFFGSGTQLSVL.